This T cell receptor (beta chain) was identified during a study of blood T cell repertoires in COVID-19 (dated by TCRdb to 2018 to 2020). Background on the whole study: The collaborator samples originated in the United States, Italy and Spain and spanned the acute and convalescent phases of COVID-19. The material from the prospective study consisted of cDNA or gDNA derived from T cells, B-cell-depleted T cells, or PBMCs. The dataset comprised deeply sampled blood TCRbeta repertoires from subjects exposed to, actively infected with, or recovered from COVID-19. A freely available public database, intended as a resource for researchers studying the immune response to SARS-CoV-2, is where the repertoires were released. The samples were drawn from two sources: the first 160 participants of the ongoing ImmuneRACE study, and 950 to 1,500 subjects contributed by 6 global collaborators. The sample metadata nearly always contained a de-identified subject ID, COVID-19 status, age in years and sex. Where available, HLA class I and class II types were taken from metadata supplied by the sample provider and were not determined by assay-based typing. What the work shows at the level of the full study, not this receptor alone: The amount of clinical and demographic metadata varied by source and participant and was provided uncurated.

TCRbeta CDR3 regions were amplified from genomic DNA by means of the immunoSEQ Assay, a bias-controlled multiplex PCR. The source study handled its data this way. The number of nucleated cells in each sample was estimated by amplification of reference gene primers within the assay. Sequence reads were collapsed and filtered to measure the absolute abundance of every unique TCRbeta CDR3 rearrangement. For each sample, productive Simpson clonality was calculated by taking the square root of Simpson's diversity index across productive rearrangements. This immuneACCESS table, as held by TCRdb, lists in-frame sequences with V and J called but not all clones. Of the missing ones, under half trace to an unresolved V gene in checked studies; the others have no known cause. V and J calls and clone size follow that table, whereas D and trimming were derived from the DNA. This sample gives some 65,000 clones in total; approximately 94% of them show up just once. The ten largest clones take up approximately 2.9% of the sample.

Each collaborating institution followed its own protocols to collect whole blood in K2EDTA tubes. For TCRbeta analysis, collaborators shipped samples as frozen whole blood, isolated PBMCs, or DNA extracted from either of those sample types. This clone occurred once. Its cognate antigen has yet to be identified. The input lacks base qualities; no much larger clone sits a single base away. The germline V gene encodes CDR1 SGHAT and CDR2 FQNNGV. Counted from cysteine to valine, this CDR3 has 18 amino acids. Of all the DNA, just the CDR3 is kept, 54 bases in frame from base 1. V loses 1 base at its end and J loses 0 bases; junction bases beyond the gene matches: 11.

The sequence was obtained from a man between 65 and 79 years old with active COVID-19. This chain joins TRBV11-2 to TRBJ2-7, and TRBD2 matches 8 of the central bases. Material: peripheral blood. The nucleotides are TGTGCCAGCAGCTTAGGTCGGGGAGAGCGGGGGAGCTCCTACGAGCAGTACGTC. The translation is CASSLGRGERGSSYEQYV.